This T cell receptor beta chain originates from a study of PD-1 blockade in classical Hodgkin lymphoma. Study-level findings and limits: With CD4+ cells, TCR diversity rose significantly by C4D1, but not with CD8+ cells. Initiation of nivolumab under 1 year after ASCT led to exclusion of patients. Baseline diversity resembling that of newly diagnosed patients was seen in complete responders.

In the case of this clone: Its antigen is undetermined.

TCRdb keeps only in-frame clones here, not all; method: immunoSEQ multiplex PCR. The sample shows 35,000 to 45,000 clones, almost 70% of them seen only once. Every one of the patients relapsed after autologous stem cell transplantation (brentuximab vedotin exposure was variable). The CDR3 has 17 amino acids. The ends lost 3 bases at V and 7 bases at J; junction bases unmatched: 13. Germline values: CDR1 LGHNA, CDR2 YSLEER. The clonotype comes from a human donor with classical Hodgkin lymphoma. The genes are TRBV4-3 and TRBJ1-5, with 9 bases matching TRBD1. This specimen consisted of peripheral blood mononuclear cells (PBMCs), obtained before the second cycle of nivolumab. CDR3 region: CASSHWGEQGAPQPQHF. Here the CDR3 DNA reads TGCGCCAGCAGCCATTGGGGAGAACAGGGGGCCCCCCAGCCCCAGCATTTT.